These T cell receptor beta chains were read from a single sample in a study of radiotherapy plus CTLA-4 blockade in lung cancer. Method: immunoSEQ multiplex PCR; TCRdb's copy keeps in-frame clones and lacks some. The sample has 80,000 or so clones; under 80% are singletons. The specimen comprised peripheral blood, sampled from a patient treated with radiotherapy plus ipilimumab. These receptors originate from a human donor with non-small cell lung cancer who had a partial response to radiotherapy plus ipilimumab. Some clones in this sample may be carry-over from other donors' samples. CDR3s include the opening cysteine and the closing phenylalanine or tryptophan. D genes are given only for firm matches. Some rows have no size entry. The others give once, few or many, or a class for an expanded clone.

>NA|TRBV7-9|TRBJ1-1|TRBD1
CASSLMRTGKAFF
TGTGCCAGCAGCCTCATGAGGACAGGGAAAGCTTTCTTT
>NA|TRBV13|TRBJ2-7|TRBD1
CASSLGDRDYEQYF
TGTGCCAGCAGCTTAGGCGACAGGGACTACGAGCAGTACTTC
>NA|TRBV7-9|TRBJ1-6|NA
CASSLKGGGSPLHF
TGTGCCAGCAGCTTAAAAGGGGGGGGATCACCCCTCCACTTT
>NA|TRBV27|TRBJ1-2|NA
CASSLNGGAYGYTF
TGTGCCAGCAGTCTCAACGGGGGGGCCTATGGCTACACCTTC
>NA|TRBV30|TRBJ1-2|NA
CAWSWGEANYGYTF
TGTGCCTGGAGTTGGGGGGAAGCTAACTATGGCTACACCTTC
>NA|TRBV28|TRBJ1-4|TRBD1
CASRPGGREKLFF
TGTGCCAGCAGACCAGGGGGCCGTGAAAAACTGTTTTTT
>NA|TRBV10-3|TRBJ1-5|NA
CAISDSGVGNQPQHF
TGTGCCATCAGTGATTCAGGGGTGGGGAATCAGCCCCAGCATTTT
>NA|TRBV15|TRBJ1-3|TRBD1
CATNTDRGGNTIYF
TGTGCCACCAATACGGACAGGGGTGGAAACACCATATATTTT
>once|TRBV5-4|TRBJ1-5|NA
CASSLYGLDNQPQHF
TGTGCCAGCAGCTTGTACGGACTCGACAATCAGCCCCAGCATTTT
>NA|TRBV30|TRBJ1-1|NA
CAWSREGGTEAFF
TGTGCCTGGAGCAGGGAGGGGGGCACTGAAGCTTTCTTT
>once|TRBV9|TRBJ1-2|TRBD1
CASSPKTGNLNYGYTF
TGTGCCAGCAGCCCCAAGACAGGGAATCTTAACTATGGCTACACCTTC
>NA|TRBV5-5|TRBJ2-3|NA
CASSNPDRMGTDTQYF
TGTGCCAGCAGCAACCCAGACAGGATGGGCACAGATACGCAGTATTTT
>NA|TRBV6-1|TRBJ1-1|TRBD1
CASSEDRGRTEAFF
TGTGCCAGCAGTGAAGACAGGGGGAGAACTGAAGCTTTCTTT
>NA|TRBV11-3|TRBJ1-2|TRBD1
CASSQGAVSYGYTF
TGTGCCAGCAGCCAGGGGGCGGTTTCCTATGGCTACACCTTC
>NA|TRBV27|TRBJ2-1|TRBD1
CASSLGNRGRYYDNEQFF
TGTGCCAGCAGTTTAGGGAACAGGGGAAGATACTACGACAATGAGCAGTTCTTC
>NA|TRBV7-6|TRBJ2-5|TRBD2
CASSPRTSGIVDETQYF
TGTGCCAGCAGCCCGAGGACTAGCGGGATCGTAGATGAGACCCAGTACTTC
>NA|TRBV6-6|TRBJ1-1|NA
CASSASRVNTEAFF
TGTGCCAGCAGTGCCTCCAGGGTCAACACTGAAGCTTTCTTT
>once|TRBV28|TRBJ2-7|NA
CASSFFSWADPPYEQYF
TGTGCCAGCAGTTTTTTTTCTTGGGCAGACCCTCCCTACGAGCAGTACTTC
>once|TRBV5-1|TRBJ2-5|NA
CASTIESFVETQYF
TGCGCCAGCACCATTGAGAGTTTTGTTGAGACCCAGTACTTC
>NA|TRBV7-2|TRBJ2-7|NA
CASSLAPNSYEQYF
TGTGCCAGCAGCTTAGCCCCTAACTCCTACGAGCAGTACTTC
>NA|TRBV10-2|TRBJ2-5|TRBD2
CASSESRLAGGLQETQYF
TGCGCCAGCAGTGAGTCTAGGCTAGCGGGAGGGTTGCAAGAGACCCAGTACTTC
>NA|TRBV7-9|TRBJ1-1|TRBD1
CASSLGRGLQGRNTEAFF
TGTGCCAGCAGCTTAGGGAGGGGGTTACAGGGGAGGAACACTGAAGCTTTCTTT
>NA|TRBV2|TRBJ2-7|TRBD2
CASKGLAGTYEQYF
TGTGCCAGCAAGGGACTAGCGGGAACCTACGAGCAGTACTTC
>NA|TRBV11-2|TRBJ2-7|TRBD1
CASSWSRDSDYEQYF
TGTGCCAGCAGCTGGAGCCGGGACAGTGACTACGAGCAGTACTTC
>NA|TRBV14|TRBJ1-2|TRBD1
CASSQGGTGLYGYTF
TGTGCCAGCAGCCAAGGGGGGACAGGTCTCTATGGCTACACCTTC
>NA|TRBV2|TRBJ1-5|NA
CASSADSYNQPQHF
TGTGCCAGCAGCGCTGACAGCTACAATCAGCCCCAGCATTTT
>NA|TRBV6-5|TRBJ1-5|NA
CASIDSGNQPQHF
TGTGCCAGCATTGATTCGGGCAATCAGCCCCAGCATTTT
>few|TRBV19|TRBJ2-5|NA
CASSLISDYQKTQYF
TGTGCCAGTAGTCTAATCAGCGACTATCAGAAGACCCAGTACTTC
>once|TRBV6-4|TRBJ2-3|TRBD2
CASSGTSGSDTQYF
TGTGCCAGCAGTGGAACTAGCGGGAGCGATACGCAGTATTTT
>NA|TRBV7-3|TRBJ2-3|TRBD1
CASSLQGQGPDTQYF
TGTGCCAGCAGCTTACAGGGACAGGGACCAGATACGCAGTATTTT
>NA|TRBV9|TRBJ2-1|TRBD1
CAGSLLAQTGVGNEQFF
TGTGCCGGCAGCCTTCTCGCCCAGACAGGGGTTGGGAATGAGCAGTTCTTC
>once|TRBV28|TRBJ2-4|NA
CASSLQGLKNIQYF
TGTGCCAGCAGTTTACAGGGCCTTAAAAACATTCAGTACTTC
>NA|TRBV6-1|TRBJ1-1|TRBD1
CASSLQGARTEAFF
TGTGCCAGCAGCCTACAGGGGGCTCGCACTGAAGCTTTCTTT